The present entry profiles one T cell receptor (beta chain) with its context. Its cognate antigen has yet to be identified. Base qualities are missing; no much larger clone stands one base away. These data are taken from a study of shared clonotypes between healthy human individuals (dated by TCRdb to 2019 to 2021). The study in broad terms: A few men and a couple of women, aged 18 to 49 years, made up the cohort. For each donor, three plates each were used for CD4 naive and CD4 memory, two plates were used for CD8 naive, and one plate was used for CD8 memory. Blood TCR repertoires of a handful of healthy adults were deeply sequenced to estimate repertoire size and the extent of clonotype sharing between individuals. To increase sequencing depth and limit assay-specific biases, TCR repertoire library preparation and sequencing were carried out by different laboratories using diverse techniques. Leukapheresis yielded between about 0.94 and 9.5 billion PBMCs per donor.

Broad study findings and their caveats: Incomplete sequencing was indicated by rarefaction of sorted-subset datasets, despite the large sequencing depth. Higher generation probabilities were observed for clonotypes shared by all four sorted-subset donors than for non-shared clonotypes. Larger estimated clonotype richness was generally found for naive subsets than for memory subsets. Only blood was sampled, and tissue TCR repertoires likely differ from those in blood. Pairwise subsampling indicated that sequencing depth was expected to affect the degree of clonotype sharing among donors. When a handful of donors were compared, the shared fraction of clonotypes was 5% to 6.5% for naive CD4, about 4% for naive CD8, 2.3% for memory CD4, and less than 0.5% for memory CD8. Because the study included only a small number of donors, the genetic and exposure-history diversity represented was limited.

The germline V gene encodes CDR1 SGHRS and CDR2 YFSETQ. The junction shows trimming of 0 bases on V and 6 bases on J, plus 23 bases between the germline ends. Spanning cysteine to phenylalanine, the CDR3 consists of 18 amino acids. Just CDR3 DNA is preserved here, 54 bases in frame from base 1. TCR CDR3 regions were amplified from genomic DNA by multiplex PCR using the deep immunoSEQ assay. Extracted genomic DNA from each cell subset was distributed evenly across all wells of several immunoSEQ 96-well plates, and each plate was treated as a replicate. For sorted subsets, each replicate PCR was loaded with approximately 190 ng genomic DNA, equivalent to roughly 30,000 T cell genomes. Purified libraries were measured with a Qubit 3.0 fluorometer, size-checked on a Bioanalyzer 2100, and measured again with the KAPA Library Quantification kit. Every immunoSEQ 96-well plate was sequenced on a separate single-read 150-cycle Illumina NextSeq 550 flow cell. On the authors' methods: Because the immunoSEQ output included only junctional sequences and no quality scores, the filtering could not be the same as the filtering used for full-length reads. Sequences were annotated with PyIR, a Python wrapper for IgBLAST v1.9, and V/J genes and CDR3 were assigned using IMGT germline references. Reads with weak V/J assignments (E-value above 1e-6), missing CDR3, stop codons, out-of-frame junctions, or ambiguous translated residues were removed. A V3J clonotype was defined by an identical inferred V gene, J gene, and CDR3 amino acid sequence. Percentage overlap between repertoires was computed as shared unique clonotypes divided by the size of the smaller repertoire. Three approaches were used to assess repertoire richness: RTK rarefaction, the Chao1 estimator, and Recon v2.1 estimates of unobserved clonotypes. Generation probabilities were computed with OLGA for all TCRbeta clonotypes obtained by the gDNA method from four donors. In TCRdb, the immuneACCESS table is reduced to in-frame sequences with V and J assigned. These tables do not hold every clone; where another copy was compared, an unresolved V gene accounts for under half, and the others remain unexplained. The DNA gave D and trimming, while V, J and clone size come from that table. The sample table shows just under 350,000 clones, and over 70% are seen once. The ten largest clones capture about 10% of the sample.

The donors were healthy, HIV-negative adults with no recently reported acute infections or vaccinations. Every donor was a Caucasian adult residing in Nashville, Tennessee, USA. CD4+ T cells were enriched by magnetic negative selection, after which naive cells were positively selected on CD45RA and the negative fraction was taken as the memory subset. Blood was collected by leukapheresis, and PBMCs were isolated by Ficoll-Histopaque density gradient centrifugation and then cryopreserved in liquid nitrogen vapor phase. Purity and quantity of every magnetically sorted T cell population were checked by analytical flow cytometry. From each sorted fraction, genomic DNA was isolated and quantified by UV absorbance on a Nanodrop 2000c.

The sequenced material came from memory CD4+ T cells sorted from blood. This specimen's cell subset or site label, interpreted: CD45RA-negative fraction. The chain employs TRBV5-1 and TRBJ2-3; 5 matching bases give a weak D call of TRBD1. The clonotype comes from a man younger than 40 in good health. CDR3 reads: CASSLVQEKHRTLDTQYF. In nucleotide form, the sequence is TGCGCCAGCAGCTTGGTACAGGAAAAGCACAGAACGTTGGATACGCAGTATTTT.